Included here is one T cell receptor beta chain sequence, with context. TCRdb processed the 5' RACE reads anew with MiXCR; each CDR3 protein has one entry. The repertoire holds around 31,000 distinct CDR3 sequences, under 40% seen once, with under 50% in the top ten. Germline CDR1 and CDR2: MDHEN and SYDVKM. Germline trimming cut 3 bases from V and 2 bases from J; bases unmatched to any gene: 7. This CDR3 spans 18 amino acids. This entry belongs to a study of CD8 T cells in ankylosing spondylitis. The sequence came from a male donor with ankylosing spondylitis. The chain is built from TRBV28 and TRBJ2-3; 14 nucleotides align to TRBD2. Sequencing was performed on synovial fluid, either unsorted or a sorted T cell fraction (not recorded which). Here the CDR3 DNA reads TGTGCCAGCAGTTTTTGGGGGACTAGCGGGAGACTCACAGATACGCAGTATTTT. Its translation is CASSFWGTSGRLTDTQYF.